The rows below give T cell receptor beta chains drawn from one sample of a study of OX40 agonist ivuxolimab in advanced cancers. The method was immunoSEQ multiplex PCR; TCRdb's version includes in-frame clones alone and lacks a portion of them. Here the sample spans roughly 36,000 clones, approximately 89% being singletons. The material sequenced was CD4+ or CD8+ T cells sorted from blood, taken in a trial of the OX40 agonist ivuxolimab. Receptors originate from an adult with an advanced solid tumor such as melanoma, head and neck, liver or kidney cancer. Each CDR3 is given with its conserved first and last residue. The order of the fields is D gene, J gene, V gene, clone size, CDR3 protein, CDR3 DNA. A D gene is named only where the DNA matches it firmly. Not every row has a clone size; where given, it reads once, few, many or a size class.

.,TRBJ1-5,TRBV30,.,CAWSVGWDQPQHF,TGTGCCTGGAGTGTCGGGTGGGATCAGCCCCAGCATTTT
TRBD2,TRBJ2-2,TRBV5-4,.,CASSLGLRETTGELFF,TGTGCCAGCAGCTTGGGCTTGCGGGAGACCACCGGGGAGCTGTTTTTT
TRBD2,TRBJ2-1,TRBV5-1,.,CASRPGQHKSGSSYNEQFF,TGCGCCAGCAGGCCTGGACAGCATAAGAGCGGGAGCTCCTACAATGAGCAGTTCTTC
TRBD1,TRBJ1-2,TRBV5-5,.,CASSLVTGGEGGYTF,TGTGCCAGCAGCTTGGTTACAGGGGGCGAAGGTGGCTACACCTTC
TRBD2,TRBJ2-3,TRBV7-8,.,CASSLRSRAGGKDTQYF,TGTGCCAGCAGCTTAAGGTCGAGAGCGGGAGGAAAAGATACGCAGTATTTT
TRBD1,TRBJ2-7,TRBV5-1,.,CASSSGTARTYEQYF,TGCGCCAGCAGCTCGGGGACAGCCAGAACCTACGAGCAGTACTTC
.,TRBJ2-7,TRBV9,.,CASSVDSYEQYF,TGTGCCAGCAGCGTAGATTCTTACGAGCAGTACTTC
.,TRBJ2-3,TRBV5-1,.,CASRRGHPGADTQYF,TGCGCCAGCAGACGAGGACACCCCGGGGCAGATACGCAGTATTTT
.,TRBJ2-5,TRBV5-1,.,CASSLQGGRETQYF,TGCGCCAGCAGCTTGCAGGGGGGAAGGGAGACCCAGTACTTC
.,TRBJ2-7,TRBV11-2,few,CASSLVRGTYEQYF,TGTGCCAGCAGCTTAGTTCGCGGGACCTACGAGCAGTACTTC
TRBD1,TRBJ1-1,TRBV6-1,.,CASSARRGLRDEAFF,TGTGCCAGCAGCGCCCGGAGGGGGCTGAGGGATGAAGCTTTCTTT
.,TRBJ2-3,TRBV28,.,CASSLFDTQYF,TGTGCCAGCAGTTTATTTGATACGCAGTATTTT
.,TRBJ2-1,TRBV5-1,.,CASSHRLSANEQFF,TGCGCCAGCAGCCATCGGTTGTCGGCCAATGAGCAGTTCTTC
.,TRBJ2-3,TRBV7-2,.,CASSLSWGADTQYF,TGTGCCAGCAGCCTTAGCTGGGGGGCAGATACGCAGTATTTT
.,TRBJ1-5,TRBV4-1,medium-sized,CASSQESSWILNQPQHF,TGCGCCAGCAGCCAAGAGAGCTCCTGGATCCTCAATCAGCCCCAGCATTTT
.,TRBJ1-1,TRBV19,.,CASSPPGRPSMNTEAFF,TGTGCCAGTAGTCCCCCTGGGAGGCCCTCTATGAACACTGAAGCTTTCTTT
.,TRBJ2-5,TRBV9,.,CASSVDRGRSQETQYF,TGTGCCAGCAGCGTAGACCGCGGACGGAGCCAAGAGACCCAGTACTTC
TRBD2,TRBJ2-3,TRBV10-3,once,CAISGTSGTDTQYF,TGTGCCATCTCCGGGACTAGCGGCACAGATACGCAGTATTTT
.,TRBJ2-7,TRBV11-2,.,CASSLVQGYEQYF,TGTGCCAGCAGCTTAGTACAGGGCTACGAGCAGTACTTC
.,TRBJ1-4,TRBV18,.,CASSPRTANEKLFF,TGTGCCAGCTCACCACGGACAGCTAATGAAAAACTGTTTTTT
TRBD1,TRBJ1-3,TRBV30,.,CASRGLSGNTIYF,TGTGCCTCAAGGGGGCTCTCTGGAAACACCATATATTTT
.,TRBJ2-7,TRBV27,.,CASSQVALGEQYF,TGTGCCAGCAGTCAGGTAGCTTTGGGCGAGCAGTACTTC
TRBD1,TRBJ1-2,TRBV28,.,CASSNQGGGYGYTF,TGTGCCAGCAGTAACCAGGGGGGCGGCTATGGCTACACCTTC
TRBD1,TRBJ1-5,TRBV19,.,CASSTPRQGYNQPQHF,TGTGCCAGTAGTACCCCCCGACAGGGGTACAATCAGCCCCAGCATTTT
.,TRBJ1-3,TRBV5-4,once,CASSLRSWGAGNTIYF,TGTGCCAGCAGCTTGAGGTCCTGGGGCGCTGGAAACACCATATATTTT
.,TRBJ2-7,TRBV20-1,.,CSADRSYEQYF,TGCAGTGCGGATCGAAGCTACGAGCAGTACTTC
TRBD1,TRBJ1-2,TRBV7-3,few,CASSPGTGETLYGYTF,TGTGCCAGCAGTCCCGGGACAGGGGAGACTCTCTATGGCTACACCTTC
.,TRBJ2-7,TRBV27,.,CASSLRVSSYEQYF,TGTGCCAGCAGCCTCAGGGTAAGCTCCTACGAGCAGTACTTC
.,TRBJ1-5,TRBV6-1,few,CASRRVGEGPQHF,TGTGCCAGCAGAAGGGTGGGGGAAGGGCCCCAGCATTTT
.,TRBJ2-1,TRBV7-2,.,CASSLAYDRAGNEQFF,TGTGCCAGCAGCTTAGCTTATGACAGAGCTGGGAATGAGCAGTTCTTC
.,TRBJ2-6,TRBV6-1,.,CASSEVFSGANVLTF,TGTGCCAGCAGTGAAGTGTTCTCTGGGGCCAACGTCCTGACTTTC
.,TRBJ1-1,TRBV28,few,CASGPRMNTEAFF,TGTGCCAGCGGACCCAGGATGAACACTGAAGCTTTCTTT
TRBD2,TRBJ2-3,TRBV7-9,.,CALPGLAGGTDTQYF,TGTGCCTTACCGGGGCTAGCGGGAGGAACAGATACGCAGTATTTT
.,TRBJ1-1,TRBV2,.,CASSPEQGRWAFF,TGTGCCAGCAGCCCGGAGCAGGGAAGGTGGGCTTTCTTT
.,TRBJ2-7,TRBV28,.,CASHGGGETLYGYYEQYF,TGTGCCTCTCACGGCGGGGGCGAAACCCTCTACGGATACTACGAGCAGTACTTC
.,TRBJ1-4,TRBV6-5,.,CASRGGANEKLFF,TGTGCCAGCAGGGGGGGGGCTAATGAAAAACTGTTTTTT
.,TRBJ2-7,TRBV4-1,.,CASSPSDDYEQYF,TGCGCCAGCAGCCCCTCGGATGACTACGAGCAGTACTTC
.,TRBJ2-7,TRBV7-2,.,CASSWAEGTYEQYF,TGTGCCAGCAGCTGGGCCGAGGGAACCTACGAGCAGTACTTC
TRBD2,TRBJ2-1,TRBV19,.,CASSIGEGQFF,TGTGCCAGTAGTATCGGGGAGGGGCAGTTCTTC
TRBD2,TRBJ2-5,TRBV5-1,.,CASSFTGAGVFETQYF,TGCGCCAGCAGCTTTACAGGAGCGGGAGTATTTGAGACCCAGTACTTC
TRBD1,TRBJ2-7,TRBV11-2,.,CASSFRQGTYEQYF,TGTGCCAGCAGCTTCCGACAGGGTACCTACGAGCAGTACTTC
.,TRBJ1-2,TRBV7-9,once,CASSLEAQRHYGYTF,TGTGCCAGCAGCTTAGAGGCCCAGCGGCACTATGGCTACACCTTC
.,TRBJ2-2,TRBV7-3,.,CASSPQDRFGELFF,TGTGCCAGCAGCCCCCAAGATCGGTTCGGGGAGCTGTTTTTT
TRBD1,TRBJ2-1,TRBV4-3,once,CASSQDWYTGGYNEQFF,TGCGCCAGCAGCCAAGATTGGTACACAGGGGGATACAATGAGCAGTTCTTC
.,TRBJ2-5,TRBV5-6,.,CASSLDQVWGETQYF,TGTGCCAGCAGCTTGGATCAGGTTTGGGGAGAGACCCAGTACTTC
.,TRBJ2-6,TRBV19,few,CASRTGSSGANVLTF,TGTGCCAGTAGGACGGGTAGCTCTGGGGCCAACGTCCTGACTTTC
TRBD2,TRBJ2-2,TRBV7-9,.,CASSLSVLAGLSTGELFF,TGTGCCAGCAGCTTATCGGTTTTAGCGGGACTAAGCACCGGGGAGCTGTTTTTT
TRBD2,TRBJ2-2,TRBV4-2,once,CASSQGTAGGQLGELFF,TGTGCCAGCAGCCAGGGTACAGCGGGAGGACAACTCGGGGAGCTGTTTTTT
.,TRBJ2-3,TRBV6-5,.,CASSYPAGTGTDTQYF,TGTGCCAGCAGTTACCCAGCAGGGACTGGGACAGATACGCAGTATTTT
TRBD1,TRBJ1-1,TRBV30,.,CAWTGKGQGARATEAFF,TGTGCCTGGACCGGAAAGGGACAGGGCGCTAGAGCCACTGAAGCTTTCTTT